Reported below is one T cell receptor (beta chain). By frequency, this clonotype is medium-sized (0.01 to 0.1%), with no count recorded. The specificity of this receptor is unknown. Library preparation used the iRepertoire multiplex PCR system with TCR subtype-specific primers for both bulk and single-cell sequencing. Multiplex PCR using primers aimed at the V, D and J gene regions produced the bulk TCR beta libraries. Each sample contributed roughly 100-550 ng of RNA as input for preparing the bulk TCR library. Bulk TCR beta amplicons were sequenced on an Illumina MiSeq. In the original analysis: Quality control steps removed sample misassignments and low-quality sequencing reads. CDR3 was defined as the amino acids lying between the Y[YFLI]C motif of the V-gene and the [FW]GXGT motif of the J-segment. TRBV and TRBJ gene assignments and CDR3 clonotypes followed the IMGT database. TRBV expression in each sample was normalized to the mean expression of the same gene in PBMC from more than 35 healthy donors. Following TCRdb reprocessing, every CDR3 protein sequence forms one entry, and DNA is not provided. The V and J calls reflect TCRdb's pipeline rather than the authors' work. The sample has roughly 5,400 distinct CDR3 sequences on record. Jointly, the top ten make up approximately 15% of the sample.

Sequenced donors were patients with carbamazepine-induced Stevens-Johnson syndrome or toxic epidermal necrolysis (CBZ-SJS/TEN). The peripheral blood repertoires were taken from CBZ-SJS/TEN patients of two origins, roughly five Han Chinese and six or seven European. Patients with drug-induced severe cutaneous adverse reactions had T cell receptor repertoires profiled by next-generation sequencing to look for drug-specific clonotypes. The RNA source was either peripheral blood mononuclear cells or blister cells from skin lesions. This entry belongs to a study of T cells in severe cutaneous drug reactions (dated by TCRdb to between 2018 and 2021). Background on the whole study: Recruitment took place between about 2011 and 2018, drawing patients from Taiwan, Thailand and a European registry network. Enrollment was limited to patients whose SJS/TEN or DRESS diagnosis was probable or definite according to RegiSCAR criteria. The culprit drug was assigned using the Naranjo algorithm and the ALDEN drug causality algorithm. Patients in either the acute or the recovery stage provided biological samples, such as blister fluids/cells and PBMC. The study combined bulk TCR sequencing with single-cell sequencing, quantitative PCR validation, functional assays and transgenic mouse experiments. The libraries were made with iRepertoire multiplex PCR, and the authors referred to a comparison in which iRepertoire and 5' RACE methods, with or without UMI, captured abundant clonotypes to a similar degree.

Summary of the overall study and its limitations: According to the authors, further study is still needed to determine whether the public TCR generalizes to SJS/TEN caused by other drugs. All seven CBZ-SJS/TEN blister samples contained a public TCRbeta CDR3 (mean approximately 15%), which was undetectable or scarce in tolerant-control and healthy-donor PBMC.

Sequencing used PBMCs. This TCR came from a human donor with a severe cutaneous adverse drug reaction.

The CDR3 region: CASSAGTATDTQYF. The chain links TRBV6-4 with TRBJ2-3; the TRBD1 assignment by TCRdb is unverifiable without DNA. The germline V gene provides CDR1 MRHNA and CDR2 SNTAGT. The CDR3 runs 14 amino acids, cysteine and phenylalanine included. The DNA is not on file.